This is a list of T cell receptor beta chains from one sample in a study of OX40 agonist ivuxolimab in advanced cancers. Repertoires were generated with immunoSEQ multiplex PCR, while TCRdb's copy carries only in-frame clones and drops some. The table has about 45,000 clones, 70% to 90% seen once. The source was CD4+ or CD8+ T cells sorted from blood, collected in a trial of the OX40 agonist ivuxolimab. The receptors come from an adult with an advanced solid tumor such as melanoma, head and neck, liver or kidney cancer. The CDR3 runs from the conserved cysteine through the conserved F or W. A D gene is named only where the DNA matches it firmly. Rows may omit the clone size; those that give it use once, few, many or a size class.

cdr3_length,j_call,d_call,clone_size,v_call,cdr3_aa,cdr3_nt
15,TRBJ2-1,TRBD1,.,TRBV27,CASSLDRGGSNEQFF,TGTGCCAGCAGTTTAGACAGGGGGGGTTCCAATGAGCAGTTCTTC
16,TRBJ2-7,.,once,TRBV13,CASSLGDRQSSYEQYF,TGTGCCAGCAGCTTAGGCGACAGGCAGAGCTCCTACGAGCAGTACTTC
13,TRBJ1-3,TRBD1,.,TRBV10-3,CAPGTGDGNTIYF,TGTGCCCCCGGGACAGGGGACGGAAACACCATATATTTT
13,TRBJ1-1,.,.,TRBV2,CASSEVIYTEAFF,TGTGCCAGCAGTGAAGTGATTTACACTGAAGCTTTCTTT
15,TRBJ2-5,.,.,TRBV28,CATTGRVFEAETQYF,TGTGCCACCACAGGGAGAGTGTTTGAGGCAGAGACCCAGTACTTC
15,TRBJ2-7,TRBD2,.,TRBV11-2,CASSYPLAGAHEQYF,TGTGCCAGCAGCTACCCACTAGCGGGAGCCCACGAGCAGTACTTC
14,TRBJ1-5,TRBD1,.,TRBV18,CASSRDRGYQPQHF,TGTGCCAGCTCCCGCGACAGGGGTTATCAGCCCCAGCATTTT
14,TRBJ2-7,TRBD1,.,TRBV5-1,CASSSGTGPYEQYF,TGCGCCAGCAGCTCAGGGACAGGGCCCTACGAGCAGTACTTC
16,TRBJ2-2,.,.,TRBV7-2,CASSLEGFSGTGELFF,TGTGCCAGCAGCTTAGAGGGATTTAGTGGGACCGGGGAGCTGTTTTTT
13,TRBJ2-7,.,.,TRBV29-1,CSVEEKKSYEQYF,TGCAGCGTTGAAGAAAAGAAAAGCTACGAGCAGTACTTC
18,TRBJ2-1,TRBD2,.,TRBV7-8,CASSLAKIWTSGSNEQFF,TGTGCCAGCAGCTTAGCGAAGATCTGGACTAGCGGGAGCAATGAGCAGTTCTTC
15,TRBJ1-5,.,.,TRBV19,CASTAHGLVNQPQHF,TGTGCCAGTACCGCGCACGGACTGGTCAATCAGCCCCAGCATTTT
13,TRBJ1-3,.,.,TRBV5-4,CASSFPSGNTIYF,TGTGCCAGCAGTTTCCCTTCTGGAAACACCATATATTTT
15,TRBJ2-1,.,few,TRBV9,CASSPTGTGTSEQFF,TGTGCCAGCAGCCCGACCGGGACCGGCACAAGCGAGCAGTTCTTC
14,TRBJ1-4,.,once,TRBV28,CASSLRGTGEKLFF,TGTGCCAGCAGTTTGCGAGGGACTGGTGAAAAACTGTTTTTT
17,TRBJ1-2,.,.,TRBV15,CATSRVEARRLNYGYTF,TGTGCCACCAGCAGAGTAGAGGCCAGAAGACTTAACTATGGCTACACCTTC
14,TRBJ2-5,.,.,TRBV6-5,CASRGEGGFETQYF,TGTGCCAGCAGGGGGGAGGGGGGCTTCGAGACCCAGTACTTC